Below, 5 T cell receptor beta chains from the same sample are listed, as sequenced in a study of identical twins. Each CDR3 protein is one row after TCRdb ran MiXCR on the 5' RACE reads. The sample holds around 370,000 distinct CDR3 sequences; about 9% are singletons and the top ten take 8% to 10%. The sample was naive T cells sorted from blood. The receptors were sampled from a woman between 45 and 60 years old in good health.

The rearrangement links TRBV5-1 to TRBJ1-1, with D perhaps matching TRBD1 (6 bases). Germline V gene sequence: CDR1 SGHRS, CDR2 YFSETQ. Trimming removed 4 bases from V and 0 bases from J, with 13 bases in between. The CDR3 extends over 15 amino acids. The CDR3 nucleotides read TGCGCCAGCAGCCCGGATGGGGGCATGAACACTGAAGCTTTCTTT. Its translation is CASSPDGGMNTEAFF.

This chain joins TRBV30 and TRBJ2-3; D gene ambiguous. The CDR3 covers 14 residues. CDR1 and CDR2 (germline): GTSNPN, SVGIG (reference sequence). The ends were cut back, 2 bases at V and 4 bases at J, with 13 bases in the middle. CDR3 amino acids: CAWSINDEADTQYF. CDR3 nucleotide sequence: TGTGCCTGGAGTATAAACGACGAGGCAGATACGCAGTATTTT.

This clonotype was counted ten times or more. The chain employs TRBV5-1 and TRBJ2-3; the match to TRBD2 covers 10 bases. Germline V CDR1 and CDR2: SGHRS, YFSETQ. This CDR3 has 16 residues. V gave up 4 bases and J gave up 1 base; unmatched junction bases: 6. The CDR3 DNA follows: TGCGCCAGCAGCGCCGGGACTAGCGAACGCACAGATACGCAGTATTTT. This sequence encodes CASSAGTSERTDTQYF. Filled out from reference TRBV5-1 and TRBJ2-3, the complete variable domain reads KAGVTQTPRYLIKTRGQQVTLSCSPISGHRSVSWYQQTPGQGLQFLFEYFSETQRNKGNFPGRFSGRQFSNSRSEMNVSTLELGDSALYLCASSAGTSERTDTQYFGPGTRLTVL.

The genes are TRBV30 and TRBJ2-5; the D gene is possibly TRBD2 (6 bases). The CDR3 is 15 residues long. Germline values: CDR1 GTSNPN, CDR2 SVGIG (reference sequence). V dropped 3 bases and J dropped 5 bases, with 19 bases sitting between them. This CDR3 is CAWRVGGRTVETQYF. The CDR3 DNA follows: TGTGCCTGGAGAGTGGGGGGACGGACGGTGGAGACCCAGTACTTC.

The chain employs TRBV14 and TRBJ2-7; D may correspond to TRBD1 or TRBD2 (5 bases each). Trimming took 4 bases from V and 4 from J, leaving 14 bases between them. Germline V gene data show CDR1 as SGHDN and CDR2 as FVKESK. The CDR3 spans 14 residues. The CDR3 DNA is TGTGCCAGCAGCCGAGCCGGGACCCATTACGAGCAGTACGTC. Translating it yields CASSRAGTHYEQYV.